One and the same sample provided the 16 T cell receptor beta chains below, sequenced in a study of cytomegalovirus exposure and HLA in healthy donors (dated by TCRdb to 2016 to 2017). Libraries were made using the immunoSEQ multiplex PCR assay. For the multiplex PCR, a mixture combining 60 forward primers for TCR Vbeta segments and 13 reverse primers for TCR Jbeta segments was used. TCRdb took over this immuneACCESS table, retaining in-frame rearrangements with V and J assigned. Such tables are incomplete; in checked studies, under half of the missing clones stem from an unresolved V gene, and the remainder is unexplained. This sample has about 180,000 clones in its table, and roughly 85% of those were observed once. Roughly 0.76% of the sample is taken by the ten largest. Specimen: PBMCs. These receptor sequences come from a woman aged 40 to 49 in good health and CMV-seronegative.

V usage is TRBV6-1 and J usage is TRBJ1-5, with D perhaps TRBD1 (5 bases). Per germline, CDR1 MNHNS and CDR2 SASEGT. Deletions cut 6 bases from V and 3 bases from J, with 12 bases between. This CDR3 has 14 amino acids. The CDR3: CASRAGFNNQPQHF. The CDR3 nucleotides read TGTGCCAGCAGGGCAGGGTTTAACAATCAGCCCCAGCATTTT.

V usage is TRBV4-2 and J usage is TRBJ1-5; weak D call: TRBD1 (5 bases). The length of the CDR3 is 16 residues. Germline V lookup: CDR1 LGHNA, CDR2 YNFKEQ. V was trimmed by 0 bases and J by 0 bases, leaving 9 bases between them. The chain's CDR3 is CASSQEAGHSNQPQHF. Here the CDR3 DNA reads TGTGCCAGCAGCCAAGAGGCGGGGCATAGCAATCAGCCCCAGCATTTT.

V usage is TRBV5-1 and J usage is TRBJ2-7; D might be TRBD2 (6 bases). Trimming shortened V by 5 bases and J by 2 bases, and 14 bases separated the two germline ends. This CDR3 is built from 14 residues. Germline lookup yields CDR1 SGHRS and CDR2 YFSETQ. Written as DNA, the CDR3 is TGCGCCAGCAGTCCCGGGGAGGAGGCCTACGAGCAGTACTTC. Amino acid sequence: CASSPGEEAYEQYF.

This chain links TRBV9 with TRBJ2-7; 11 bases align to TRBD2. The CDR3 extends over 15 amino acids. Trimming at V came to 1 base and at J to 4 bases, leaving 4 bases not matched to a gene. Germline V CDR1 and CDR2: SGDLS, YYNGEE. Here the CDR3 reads CASSVLAGGPYEQYF. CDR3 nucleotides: TGTGCCAGCAGCGTACTAGCGGGAGGCCCATACGAGCAGTACTTC.

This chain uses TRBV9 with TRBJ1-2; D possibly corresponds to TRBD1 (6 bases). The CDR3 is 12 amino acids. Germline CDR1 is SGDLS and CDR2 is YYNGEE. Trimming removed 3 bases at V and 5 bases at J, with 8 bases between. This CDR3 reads CASSGTVYGYTF. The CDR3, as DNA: TGTGCCAGCAGCGGGACAGTTTATGGCTACACCTTC. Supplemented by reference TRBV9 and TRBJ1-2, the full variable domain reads DSGVTQTPKHLITATGQRVTLRCSPRSGDLSVYWYQQSLDQGLQFLIQYYNGEERAKGNILERFSAQQFPDLHSELNLSSLELGDSALYFCASSGTVYGYTFGSGTRLTVV.

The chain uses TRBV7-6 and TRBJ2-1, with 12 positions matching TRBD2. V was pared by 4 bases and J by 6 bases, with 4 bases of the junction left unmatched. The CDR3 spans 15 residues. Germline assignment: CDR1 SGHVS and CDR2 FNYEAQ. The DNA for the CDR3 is TGTGCCAGCAGCTCCCTAGCGGGAGGGCCCAATGAGCAGTTCTTC. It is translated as CASSSLAGGPNEQFF.

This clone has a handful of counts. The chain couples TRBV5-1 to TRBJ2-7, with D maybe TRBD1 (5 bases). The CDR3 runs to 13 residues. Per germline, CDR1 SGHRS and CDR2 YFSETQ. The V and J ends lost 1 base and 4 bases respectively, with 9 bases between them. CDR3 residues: CASSLQGLYEQYF. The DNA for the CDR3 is TGCGCCAGCAGCTTGCAGGGTCTATACGAGCAGTACTTC.

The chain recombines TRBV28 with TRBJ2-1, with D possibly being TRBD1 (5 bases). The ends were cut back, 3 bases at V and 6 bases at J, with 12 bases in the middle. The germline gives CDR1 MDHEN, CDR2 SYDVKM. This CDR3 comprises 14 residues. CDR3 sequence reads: CASSLLTATNEQFF. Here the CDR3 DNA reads TGTGCCAGCAGTTTGCTGACAGCCACCAATGAGCAGTTCTTC. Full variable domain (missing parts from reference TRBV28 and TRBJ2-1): DVKVTQSSRYLVKRTGEKVFLECVQDMDHENMFWYRQDPGLGLRLIYFSYDVKMKEKGDIPEGYSVSREKKERFSLILESASTNQTSMYLCASSLLTATNEQFFGPGTRLTVL.

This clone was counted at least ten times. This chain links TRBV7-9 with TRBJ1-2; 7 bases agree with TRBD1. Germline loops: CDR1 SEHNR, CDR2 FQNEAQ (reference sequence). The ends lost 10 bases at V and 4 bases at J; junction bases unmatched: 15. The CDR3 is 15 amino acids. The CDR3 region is CANGLVTGPAYGYTF. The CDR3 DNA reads TGTGCCAACGGTTTGGTGACAGGGCCCGCCTATGGCTACACCTTC.

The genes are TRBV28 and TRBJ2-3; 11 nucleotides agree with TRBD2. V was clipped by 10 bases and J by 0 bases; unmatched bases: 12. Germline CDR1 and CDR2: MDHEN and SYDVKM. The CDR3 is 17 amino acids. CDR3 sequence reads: CATTLAGAPHSTDTQYF. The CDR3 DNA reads TGTGCCACCACACTAGCGGGAGCTCCCCACAGCACAGATACGCAGTATTTT. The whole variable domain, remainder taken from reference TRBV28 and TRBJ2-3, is DVKVTQSSRYLVKRTGEKVFLECVQDMDHENMFWYRQDPGLGLRLIYFSYDVKMKEKGDIPEGYSVSREKKERFSLILESASTNQTSMYLCATTLAGAPHSTDTQYFGPGTRLTVL.

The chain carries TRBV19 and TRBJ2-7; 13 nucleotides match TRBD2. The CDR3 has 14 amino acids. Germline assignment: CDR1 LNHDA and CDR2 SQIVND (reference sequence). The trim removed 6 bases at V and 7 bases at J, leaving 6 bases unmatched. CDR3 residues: CASSGLAGVREQYF. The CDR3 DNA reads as TGTGCCAGTAGCGGACTAGCGGGAGTCAGGGAGCAGTACTTC.

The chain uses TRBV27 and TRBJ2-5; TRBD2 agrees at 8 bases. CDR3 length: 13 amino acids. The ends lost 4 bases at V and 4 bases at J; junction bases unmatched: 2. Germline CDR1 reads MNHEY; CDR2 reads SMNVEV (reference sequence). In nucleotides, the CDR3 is TGTGCCAGCAGTTACGGGGGGGCAGAGACCCAGTACTTC. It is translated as CASSYGGAETQYF.

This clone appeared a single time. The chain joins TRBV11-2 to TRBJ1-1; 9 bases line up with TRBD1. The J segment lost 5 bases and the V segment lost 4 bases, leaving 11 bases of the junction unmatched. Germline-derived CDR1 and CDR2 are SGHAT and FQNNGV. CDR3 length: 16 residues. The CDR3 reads CASSYTPGQGRTEAFF. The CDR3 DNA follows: TGTGCCAGCAGCTACACCCCGGGACAGGGAAGGACTGAAGCTTTCTTT.

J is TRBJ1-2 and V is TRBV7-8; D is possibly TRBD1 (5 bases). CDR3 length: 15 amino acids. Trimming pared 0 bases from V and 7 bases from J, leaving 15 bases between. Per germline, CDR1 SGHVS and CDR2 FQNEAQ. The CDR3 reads CASSLAAAGRGGYTF. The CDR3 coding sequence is TGTGCCAGCAGCTTAGCGGCGGCAGGGAGGGGTGGCTACACCTTC.

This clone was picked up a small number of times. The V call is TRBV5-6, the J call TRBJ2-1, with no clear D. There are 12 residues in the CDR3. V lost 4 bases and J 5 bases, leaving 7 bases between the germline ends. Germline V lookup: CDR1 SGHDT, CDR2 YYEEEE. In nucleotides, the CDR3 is TGTGCCAGCAGCCCTATAGACAATGAGCAGTTCTTC. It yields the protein CASSPIDNEQFF.

The chain's CDR3 is CAWSVGTASTDTQYF. CDR3 sequence (DNA): TGTGCCTGGAGTGTGGGGACAGCTAGCACAGATACGCAGTATTTT. The chain carries TRBV30 and TRBJ2-3, with 7 bases aligning to TRBD1. Germline V gives CDR1 GTSNPN, CDR2 SVGIG (reference sequence). Trimming cost V 0 bases and J 0 bases; bases outside gene matches: 3. CDR3 length: 15 amino acids.